The entry below describes one T cell receptor (beta chain). The data stem from a study of cytomegalovirus exposure and HLA in healthy donors. 60 Vbeta and 13 Jbeta primers were used in PCR. Using immunoSEQ multiplex PCR, the repertoire was profiled, and TCRdb retains in-frame clones only, with some absent. The sample's table shows 80,000 to 100,000 clones. Looked up from germline, CDR1 is LGHNA and CDR2 is YNFKEQ. Unmatched junction bases numbered 10, after V lost 4 bases and J lost 4 bases. The length of the CDR3 is 16 residues. Sequencing input: PBMCs. The chain couples TRBV4-2 to TRBJ2-5, with TRBD1 identical over 9 bases. This TCR came from a woman aged 25 to 39 in good health and CMV-seronegative. CDR3 DNA sequence: TGTGCCAGCAGCCCTATGGGACAGGGAGTCGGAGAGACCCAGTACTTC. It translates to CASSPMGQGVGETQYF.